Described below is a single T cell receptor (beta chain) sequence and its context. Germline CDR1 KGHSH, CDR2 LQKENI. V was trimmed by 6 bases and J by 1 base, leaving 12 bases between them. This CDR3 has 14 amino acids. Assay: immunoSEQ multiplex PCR; the TCRdb copy retains only in-frame clones and omits some. The table has approximately 90,000 clones, approximately 90% seen once; the top ten hold about 0.91%. The data belong to a study of T cell changes during pregnancy in multiple sclerosis. This sequence originates from a female donor with multiple sclerosis, enrolled in a pregnancy study. The sequencing used peripheral blood, collected before pregnancy. The chain is built from TRBV18 and TRBJ1-2; D perhaps matches TRBD1 (6 bases). The CDR3 reads CASSPTGNNYGYTF. The CDR3 DNA sequence: TGTGCCAGCTCCCCGACAGGAAATAACTATGGCTACACCTTC.